Shown below are 31 T cell receptor beta chains from a single sample sequenced in a study of T cell repertoires in cytomegalovirus infection. No antigen is known for these receptors. TCRdb redid the calling of the reads with MiXCR, one entry per CDR3 protein. The sample contains about 830,000 distinct CDR3 sequences, 30% to 35% of which appear only once. The material sequenced was cultured CD8+ T cells from PBMCs, taken from culture after CMV antigen stimulation. The source of these receptors is a human donor in good health (CMV status not recorded). Some clones in this sample may be carry-over from other donors' samples.

The CDR3 nucleotides are TGTGCCAGCGGCTGGGGTAACAGCTACGAGCAGTACTTC. This sequence encodes CASGWGNSYEQYF. This chain uses TRBV7-2 with TRBJ2-7, with D uncertain. This CDR3 is built from 13 residues. V lost 8 bases and J lost 3, with 14 bases in between. Germline V gene data show CDR1 as SGHTA and CDR2 as FQGNSA.

Turning to this clonotype: Its ends do not fully match the called genes, so a read error is possible. The chain couples TRBV5-6 to TRBJ2-2; tentatively, D is TRBD1 (7 bases). The CDR3 covers 14 residues. The germline V gene has CDR1 SGHDT and CDR2 YYEEEE. The CDR3 sequence: CANSAGQYTGELFF. In DNA, the CDR3 is TGTGCCAACAGCGCGGGACAGTACACCGGGGAGCTGTTTTTT.

This clonotype was detected ten times or more. This chain uses TRBV12-3 or TRBV12-4 with TRBJ1-6, with D perhaps matching TRBD1 (5 bases). The CDR3 has 16 amino acids. Trimming took 3 bases from V and 8 from J, leaving 17 bases between them. CDR3 protein: CASSFSGDGQYSPLHF. Here the CDR3 DNA reads TGTGCCAGCAGTTTTTCCGGGGACGGGCAATATTCACCCCTCCACTTT.

This clonotype was counted only a few times. The V gene is TRBV2, the J gene TRBJ2-7; no clear D gene. V lost 6 bases and J 2 bases, leaving 14 bases between the germline ends. This CDR3 spans 14 amino acids. Germline lookup yields CDR1 SNHLY and CDR2 FYNNEI. CDR3 sequence reads: CASSLRLGTYEQYV. Written as DNA, the CDR3 is TGTGCCAGCAGCCTAAGACTGGGAACCTACGAGCAGTACGTC.

This clonotype was seen a single time. The chain couples TRBV28 to TRBJ2-3; no definite D call. Germline CDR1 reads MDHEN; CDR2 reads SYDVKM. Trimming left V 5 bases short and J 6 bases short, with 15 bases between. The CDR3 is made up of 14 amino acids. CDR3 loop: CASSLWRSGDTQYF. CDR3 DNA: TGTGCCAGCAGTCTTTGGCGTTCCGGGGATACGCAGTATTTT.

This clonotype was observed a handful of times. This chain uses TRBV25-1 with TRBJ2-4, with 7 nucleotides matching TRBD1. This CDR3 comprises 15 residues. Germline CDR1 MGHDK, CDR2 SYGVNS. After removal of 5 bases from V and 6 bases from J, the junction contained 10 bases not matched to a gene. CDR3 sequence: CASSLDRDRPNIQYF. CDR3 DNA: TGTGCCAGCAGTCTCGACAGGGATCGGCCAAACATTCAGTACTTC.

This clonotype turned up a few times. The junction shows a germline mismatch at one end, possibly a read error. The CDR3 DNA reads as TGTGCCAGCAGCTTAGGGGACTGGCGAATTTCCTTC. Translating gives CASSLGDWRISF. The chain uses TRBV7-9 and TRBJ1-2, with D possibly TRBD1 on 5 matching bases. The CDR3 is 12 residues long. Germline lookup yields CDR1 SEHNR and CDR2 FQNEAQ (reference sequence). Full variable domain (missing parts from reference TRBV7-9 and TRBJ1-2): DTGVSQNPRHKITKRGQNVTFRCDPISEHNRLYWYRQTLGQGPEFLTYFQNEAQLEKSRLLSDRFSAERPKGSFSTLEIQRTEQGDSAMYLCASSLGDWRISFGSGTRLTVV.

V usage is TRBV5-1 and J usage is TRBJ2-1; D is possibly TRBD1 (6 bases). This CDR3 has 14 residues. Trimming took off 4 bases at V and 5 bases at J, with 13 bases between the two ends. CDR1 is SGHRS, CDR2 YFSETQ, per germline. The DNA for the CDR3 is TGCGCCAGCAGCCCCGGGACATCTGACAATGAGCAGTTCTTC. As protein: CASSPGTSDNEQFF. Full variable domain (outside the CDR3, taken from reference TRBV5-1 and TRBJ2-1): KAGVTQTPRYLIKTRGQQVTLSCSPISGHRSVSWYQQTPGQGLQFLFEYFSETQRNKGNFPGRFSGRQFSNSRSEMNVSTLELGDSALYLCASSPGTSDNEQFFGPGTRLTVL.

This clonotype was counted a few times. This chain links TRBV23-1 with TRBJ2-3; D gene unclear. TRBV23-1 is an ORF, and what it does is uncertain. The germline V and J ends were trimmed by 1 base and 0 bases, with 17 bases remaining between them. The CDR3 runs to 18 residues. The CDR3, as DNA: TGCGCCAGCAGTCAATGGTTCTGCGGTCCCACGAGCACAGATACGCAGTATTTT. Its translation: CASSQWFCGPTSTDTQYF.

This chain connects TRBV11-3 to TRBJ2-5; 7 nucleotides agree with TRBD1. The CDR3 loop spans 14 amino acids. The germline V gene has CDR1 SGHNT and CDR2 YENEEA. Unmatched junction bases numbered 11, after V lost 8 bases and J lost 5 bases. CDR3: CASVTGAHGETQYF. CDR3 coding DNA: TGTGCCAGCGTTACAGGGGCTCATGGGGAGACCCAGTACTTC.

The chain carries TRBV13 and TRBJ2-2, with D perhaps matching TRBD1 (6 bases). Per germline, CDR1 PRHDT and CDR2 FYEKMQ (reference sequence). Trimming removed 1 base from V and 4 bases from J, with 16 bases in between. This CDR3 spans 17 amino acids. The chain's CDR3 is CASSLARQVVLTGELFF. In DNA, the CDR3 is TGTGCCAGCAGCTTAGCCCGACAGGTCGTTCTCACCGGGGAGCTGTTTTTT.

This clonotype was picked up a small number of times. The CDR3 DNA follows: TGTGCCAGCAGTTCGCGGGACAGGGAGACCTACGAGCAGTACTTC. The encoded protein is CASSSRDRETYEQYF. The genes are TRBV12-3 or TRBV12-4 and TRBJ2-7; 9 nucleotides align to TRBD1. The CDR3 totals 15 residues. Losses at the gene ends were 4 bases for V and 2 bases for J; bases not matched to a gene: 6.

This clonotype was recorded a few times. The chain has TRBV7-6 and TRBJ2-7, with D perhaps matching TRBD1 (5 bases). Trimming removed 2 bases from V and 6 bases from J, with 14 bases in between. Germline V CDR1 and CDR2: SGHVS, FNYEAQ. This CDR3 is built from 14 residues. CDR3 coding DNA: TGTGCCAGCAGCTTAATGGCAGGGATGGCCGAGCAGTACTTC. It translates to CASSLMAGMAEQYF.

The V and J genes are TRBV5-6 and TRBJ2-7; 7 nucleotides align to TRBD1. From germline, CDR1 is SGHDT and CDR2 YYEEEE. The CDR3 sequence is 14 residues long. The CDR3 protein is CANSLGDRAYEQYV. In DNA form, the CDR3 reads TGTGCCAACAGCTTGGGGGACAGAGCCTACGAGCAGTACGTC.

The V and J genes are TRBV4-1 and TRBJ2-2; no reliable D call. The CDR3 sequence is 15 residues long. Looked up from germline, CDR1 is MGHRA and CDR2 is YSYEKL. V was pared by 0 bases and J by 3 bases, with 8 bases between. This chain's CDR3 is CASSQDRVHTGELFF. For the CDR3, the DNA is TGCGCCAGCAGCCAAGACCGGGTCCACACCGGGGAGCTGTTTTTT.

V usage is TRBV27 and J usage is TRBJ2-7; 9 bases are shared with TRBD1. Looked up from germline, CDR1 is MNHEY and CDR2 is SMNVEV (reference sequence). The CDR3 contains 17 residues. The V and J ends lost 8 bases and 6 bases, in that order; junction bases with no gene match: 20. The CDR3 here is CASALVQTGTGFGEQYF. The CDR3 DNA reads as TGTGCCAGCGCCTTAGTTCAAACCGGGACAGGGTTCGGCGAGCAGTACTTC.

This clonotype was observed a handful of times. The chain has TRBV6-1 and TRBJ2-7, with TRBD1 identical over 12 bases. Germline loops: CDR1 MNHNS, CDR2 SASEGT. This CDR3 is 15 amino acids long. With 4 bases clipped from V and 4 bases from J, the junction kept 5 bases outside the gene matches. CDR3 nucleotide sequence: TGTGCCAGCAGTGTTTGGGACAGGGGGCATTACGAGCAGTACGTC. It is translated as CASSVWDRGHYEQYV.

This clonotype was seen only a few times. The chain links TRBV6-6 to TRBJ2-3, with D tentatively TRBD1 (6 bases). Trimming took off 5 bases at V and 1 base at J, with 16 bases between the two ends. The CDR3 has 16 residues. Germline lookup yields CDR1 MNHNY and CDR2 SVGAGI (reference sequence). The CDR3 DNA is TGTGCCAGCAGTCCGGGACACACAACGGGCACAGATACGCAGTATTTT. Protein: CASSPGHTTGTDTQYF.

The sample holds many counts of this clonotype. This chain uses TRBV7-9 with TRBJ1-6; D is uncertain. V lost 1 base and J 4 bases, leaving 8 bases between the germline ends. The germline V gene has CDR1 SEHNR and CDR2 FQNEAQ (reference sequence). The CDR3 is 15 amino acids. This chain's CDR3 is CASSLGEKYNSPLHF. CDR3 DNA sequence: TGTGCCAGCAGCTTAGGGGAGAAATATAATTCACCCCTCCACTTT.

This clonotype has just a few counts. The chain is built from TRBV29-1 and TRBJ2-1; no definite D call. Per the germline V gene, CDR1 is SQVTM and CDR2 is ANQGSEA. The germline V and J ends were trimmed by 3 bases and 2 bases, with 8 bases remaining between them. This CDR3 has 13 amino acids. The CDR3 DNA is TGCAGCGTTGAGGATTTCCCCTACAATGAGCAGTTCTTC. Translated: CSVEDFPYNEQFF.

In this sample, this clonotype turned up many times. This rearrangement joins TRBV12-3 or TRBV12-4 to TRBJ1-1; 7 bases line up with TRBD1. J was trimmed by 5 bases and V by 5 bases; bases with no gene match: 5. The CDR3 spans 13 residues. In nucleotides, the CDR3 is TGTGCCAGCAGTCCCGGGACAGCTACTGAAGCTTTCTTT. Translated: CASSPGTATEAFF.

The J gene is TRBJ1-4, the V gene TRBV12-3 or TRBV12-4; D is perhaps TRBD1 (6 bases). Deletions cut 0 bases from V and 13 bases from J, with 24 bases between. The CDR3 is 17 residues long. CDR3 DNA sequence: TGTGCCAGCAGTTTAGCACCCGTCTACCGGGGGCGGAGGGGACTGTTTTTT. It yields the protein CASSLAPVYRGRRGLFF.

This clonotype was seen repeatedly, ten times or more. The chain is built from TRBV7-8 and TRBJ2-7; the D gene is possibly TRBD2 (5 bases). V gave up 2 bases and J gave up 5 bases, with 16 bases separating them. Germline assignment: CDR1 SGHVS and CDR2 FQNEAQ. The CDR3 extends over 15 amino acids. The CDR3 loop is CASSLFPGELDEQYF. The CDR3 DNA is TGTGCCAGCAGCTTATTCCCCGGGGAGCTCGACGAGCAGTACTTC.

This chain uses TRBV14 with TRBJ1-6; tentatively, D is TRBD1 (6 bases). Trimming cost V 6 bases and J 8 bases, with 17 bases left between them. The CDR3 is 15 residues long. Germline loops: CDR1 SGHDN, CDR2 FVKESK. CDR3 loop: CASSYAGEWDSPLHF. The CDR3 coding sequence is TGTGCCAGCAGTTACGCAGGGGAGTGGGATTCACCCCTCCACTTT.

This clonotype was seen more than once but under ten times. The gene calls are TRBV11-2 and TRBJ2-7; D is perhaps TRBD1 (6 bases). The germline V gene encodes CDR1 SGHAT and CDR2 FQNNGV. V was shortened by 2 bases and J by 5 bases, with 19 bases between the two germline ends. The CDR3 is 16 residues long. CDR3 loop: CASSLWRYRGGNEQYV. The CDR3 coding sequence is TGTGCCAGCAGCTTATGGCGATATAGAGGGGGAAACGAGCAGTACGTC.

This chain uses TRBV13 with TRBJ1-4, with D unresolved. Trimming shortened V by 5 bases and J by 6 bases, and 16 bases separated the two germline ends. The CDR3 consists of 15 residues. CDR1 is PRHDT, CDR2 FYEKMQ, per germline (reference sequence). CDR3 residues: CASSALTFRDEKLFF. The CDR3 bases are TGTGCCAGCAGCGCCTTGACTTTCCGAGATGAAAAACTGTTTTTT.

The chain links TRBV4-1 to TRBJ1-1; D might be TRBD1 (6 bases). Germline V gene sequence: CDR1 MGHRA, CDR2 YSYEKL. V shed 0 bases and J shed 2 bases, with 10 bases lying between them. The CDR3 is 15 amino acids. The CDR3 DNA sequence: TGCGCCAGCAGCCAAGAGCGGGGGCAAAACACTGAAGCTTTCTTT. Translation: CASSQERGQNTEAFF.

The chain uses TRBV19 and TRBJ2-3; TRBD2 agrees at 11 bases. Trimming cost V 5 bases and J 4 bases; bases outside gene matches: 8. Germline CDR1 LNHDA, CDR2 SQIVND (reference sequence). The CDR3 length is 16 residues. Here the CDR3 DNA reads TGTGCCAGTAGTCCACGACTAGCGGGGTTTGCAGATACGCAGTATTTT. Its protein is CASSPRLAGFADTQYF.

V gene TRBV6-6 combines with J gene TRBJ2-7, with TRBD1 as a possible D gene (5 bases). This CDR3 is built from 16 residues. Trimming pared 5 bases from V and 5 bases from J, leaving 22 bases between. Germline V gene data show CDR1 as MNHNY and CDR2 as SVGAGI (reference sequence). CDR3 protein: CASSEAPLQVLHEQYF. In DNA, the CDR3 is TGTGCCAGCAGTGAGGCACCATTACAGGTTCTCCACGAGCAGTACTTC.

The V and J genes are TRBV6-4 and TRBJ1-1; D is undetermined. This CDR3 region has 11 residues. V lost 6 bases and J lost 7, with 9 bases in between. Germline V CDR1 and CDR2: MRHNA, SNTAGT. The chain's CDR3 is CASRDAFEAFF. In nucleotides, the CDR3 is TGTGCCAGCAGGGACGCCTTTGAAGCTTTCTTT.

The chain combines TRBV5-5 with TRBJ2-2; TRBD1 might be the D (6 bases). This CDR3 has 17 amino acids. V was pared by 1 base and J by 3 bases, with 16 bases between. Germline CDR1 and CDR2: SGHKS and YYEKEE (reference sequence). CDR3: CASSLLFQGTHTGELFF. As DNA, the CDR3 is TGTGCCAGCAGCTTGTTATTTCAGGGGACCCACACCGGGGAGCTGTTTTTT.